In this sample, the clone carrying this T cell receptor (beta chain) turned up once. Libraries were prepared by immunoSEQ multiplex PCR; TCRdb keeps only in-frame clonotypes and omits some of them. The sample has about 200,000 clones, 75% to 90% seen once. The sample belongs to a study of blood T cell repertoires in COVID-19. Study details: Specimens from acute and convalescent COVID-19 originated in the United States, Italy and Spain. PBMCs, B-cell-depleted T cells, or T cells were the source of the cDNA or gDNA that made up the material.

Deletions cut 9 bases from V and 3 bases from J, with 10 bases between. Germline V gives CDR1 KGHDR, CDR2 SFDVKD. This CDR3 is built from 12 residues. The sequence came from a man aged 55 to 69 who had recovered from COVID-19. Sequencing was carried out using peripheral blood. The rearrangement uses TRBV24-1 and TRBJ2-5; maybe TRBD1 (6 bases). CDR3 sequence: CATQNREETQYF. As DNA, the CDR3 is TGTGCCACCCAAAACAGGGAAGAGACCCAGTACTTC.